This T cell receptor beta chain was identified in a study of cytomegalovirus exposure and HLA in healthy donors (dated by TCRdb to the late 2010s). About the study as a whole: In an earlier analysis of some 610 of the donors, 276 Gb of sequence data and just under 120 million unique TCR beta sequences from approximately 180 million T cells were reported. Around 330 gigabases of sequencing data and 91 million or so unique TCR sequences made up an early release that covered fewer than 650 HLA-typed donors. Of the 398 genotyped donors, around 81% fell in the genetic ancestry cluster associated with self-reported Caucasian donors. The aim of the study was to test whether cataloging public T cell receptors could identify signatures of past pathogen exposure. The T cell repertoires of some 670 subjects were profiled by immunosequencing and related to cytomegalovirus serostatus. Along with the approximately 600-subject first cohort, a separate validation cohort of approximately 110 different subjects was used. To predict cytomegalovirus infection status, the study combined high-throughput TCR immunosequencing, statistical association of individual TCRs with disease status, and machine learning. A later analysis re-analyzed previously published TCR beta repertoires from roughly 690 donors and added high-resolution HLA genotyping to study TCR occurrence patterns. Rather than drawing on any new phenotypic data, the later analysis identified candidate immune exposures from TCR beta sequences and the way those sequences occurred across donors. An earlier analysis of roughly 600 of the donors used high-throughput TCR beta sequencing to judge whether each TCR beta V gene segment behaved as functional or pseudogenic. Donor age, sex, ethnicity and CMV serostatus were collected together with the repertoire data. Genome-wide SNP genotypes for about 65% of the 666 donors were used in a later genetic analysis, which treated that subset as a discovery cohort. All discovery cohort repertoires had been generated on a single sequencing platform. Class I and class II HLA loci were covered by the typing at four-digit resolution. Typing coverage varied by locus: roughly 629-630 donors for A, B, C, DRB1 and DQB1; roughly 510 for DQA1; over 600 for DPA1; more than 450 for DPB1. Four to six DR-DQ haplotypes were handled as single units for association and clustering, since linkage in the cohort was strong. Across some 400 genotyped donors of the cohort, an average of about 240,000 unique TCR beta nucleotide sequences per donor were sequenced, and 15% to 20% of those sequences were non-productive.

CDR1 and CDR2, looked up from the germline V gene (reference sequence), are MNHNY and SVGAGI. V and J are trimmed by 5 bases and 10 bases, and the gene matches miss 5 bases of the junction. CDR3 length: 11 amino acids, cysteine to phenylalanine. Solely the CDR3 DNA is kept, with 33 bases framed from the first base. Notes on this clone: No antigen is known for it. No much larger clone exists at a distance of one base, and base qualities are not known.

Library preparation used the immunoSEQ multiplex PCR assay. A mixture of 60 forward primers for TCR Vbeta segments and 13 reverse primers for TCR Jbeta segments was used in the multiplex PCR. The CDR3 region of rearranged TCR beta genes was amplified from genomic DNA with a multiplex PCR assay. The amplified TCR beta libraries were sequenced on the Illumina HiSeq System as 87-base-pair reads. Processing in the source paper ran as follows. A later analysis counted approximately 74 million unique TCR beta chains across the 700 or so repertoires, and some 11 million of these chains were shared by at least two donors. A nearest-neighbor algorithm error-corrected the raw reads and collapsed the reads into unique sequences, merging closely related sequences to remove PCR and sequencing errors. CDR3 sequences were aligned to IMGT reference sequences to assign V, D and J gene segments. For a sequence to be retained, a match of at least six nucleotides to both a V gene segment and a J gene segment was required. Rearrangements were classified as productive when the CDR3 lacked stop codons and remained in frame with V and J, and all other rearrangements were classified as non-productive. CDR3 was defined by IMGT convention, running from the second conserved V-encoded cysteine to the conserved J-encoded phenylalanine. The earlier analysis of about 640 of the donors excluded any sequence lacking an unambiguous match to a single V gene segment. In an earlier analysis of some 590 of the donors, a V segment was called functional when productive rearrangements were above 56.7%, and segregating when the standard deviation between donors exceeded 5%. A statistical classification framework was developed to diagnose cytomegalovirus status using the catalog of TCR beta chain sequences. A later analysis assigned V and J genes by comparing TCR nucleotide sequences with IMGT/GENE-DB human TR gene sequences. A later analysis assigned CDR3 sequences and most-parsimonious VDJ recombination scenarios with the TCRdist pipeline. A later analysis defined each TCR beta chain by its CDR3 amino acid sequence plus V-gene family, and excluded reads lacking a unique V-gene family. In a later analysis, around 600 highly shared, low-generation-probability nucleotide sequences were removed to address suspected cross-contamination and a sequencing artifact. For each public chain, a later analysis derived a clonal expansion index from normalized ranks of inferred template counts within each repertoire. In a later analysis, generation probabilities were computed using a VDJ recombination model fitted to out-of-frame rearrangements, and the results were checked against IGoR. Hypergeometric tests were used in a later analysis to score TCR-TCR, TCR-HLA and TCR-CMV co-occurrence, with a repertoire-size bias correction applied to the TCR pairs. A later analysis estimated false discovery rates by permuting HLA or CMV assignments 20 times. In a later analysis, co-occurring TCRs were grouped with DBSCAN, and TCRdist sequence similarity was added when clustering was performed within HLA-allele-positive subsets. Repertoires with fewer than 30,000 or more than 120,000 public chains were left out of co-occurrence clustering, as were four to six repertoires with anomalous nucleotide sharing. TCRdb holds this immuneACCESS table with in-frame rearrangements only. Some clones are missing; in checked studies, unresolved V genes explain under half, and the rest has no known cause. D and trimming were read from the DNA, whereas the V and J calls and clone size are those reported in that table. The sample table shows 74,000 or so clones, and roughly 79% are seen once. 4.5% to 7% of the sample is held by the ten biggest clonotypes.

The cohort comprised fewer than 750 healthy bone marrow donors. At the time of sampling, all cohort members were nominally healthy, though unrecorded immune exposures were likely present. The donor tested CMV seropositive, placing the donor among the 310 or so seropositive members of the cohort. A peripheral blood sample was collected from each donor, and TCR beta sequencing was performed on peripheral blood mononuclear cells. Genomic DNA extraction from the blood cell samples was performed with the Qiagen DNeasy Blood Extraction Kit. Results the study describes overall, beyond this receptor: In vitro tests confirmed that a few of the cytomegalovirus-associated TCR beta chains recognize cytomegalovirus antigens. The 87-base-pair reads could not distinguish some IMGT-functional V segments, including TRBV6-2 and TRBV6-3, so those segments were excluded. In an earlier analysis of some 500 of the donors, most TCR beta V segments appeared in productive rearrangements about 87% or about 30% of the time, broadly matching IMGT annotations. A later analysis found that HLA-associated TCR beta chains were more clonally expanded and had lower generation probabilities than equally common non-associated chains. Most CMV-associated TCR beta chains appeared to be HLA-restricted in a later analysis, and the HLA associations seemed to be driven largely by CMV exposure. Assigning TCR associations to individual alleles was difficult when HLA alleles, especially DR and DQ, strongly co-occurred. According to a later analysis, TCR association rates differed among HLA loci, with DRB1 alleles showing the most associated TCRs and HLA-C alleles showing the fewest. A later genetic analysis associated a missense DCLRE1C variant with V-gene and J-gene trimming of TCR beta chains, and an independent cohort replicated the association. The presence/absence analyses assumed that sequencing depth was roughly uniform across donors, and that assumption may not be true. The authors suggested that the approach could potentially be generalized to other disease states and immunological phenotypes. The cohort was sequenced for TCR beta chains only, and without alpha or paired-chain data the features that could be detected were limited. The sequencing pipeline was judged likely to have produced a cluster of highly shared sequence variants as a technical artifact. In a later analysis, several top co-occurrence clusters were reported to appear linked to parvovirus B19, influenza, CMV and Epstein-Barr virus. The classifier was reported to diagnose cytomegalovirus status with high specificity and sensitivity in both the original cohort and the validation cohort. CMV serostatus was the only immune exposure information available for the cohort. According to a later genetic analysis, donors in an Asian-associated ancestry cluster had fewer N-insertions in productive TCRs than the roughly 700-donor mean. A later analysis associated approximately 17,000 TCR beta sequences with specific HLA alleles at a false discovery rate of 0.05. The earlier analysis of 587 of the donors excluded roughly 17 rarely observed V segments, including chromosome 9 orphons, because counts were too low. Linkage disequilibrium might explain the correlated functional status among segregating V segments, but an unknown experimental factor could not be excluded. Most TCR sequences were seen in very few donors, while some public TCRs were found in many individuals. HLA typing was unavailable for some donors at each locus, so association tests used only the typed subset. A further reported finding was that TCR beta sequences accurately predicted the HLA-A and HLA-B alleles for most subjects in the first cohort. In the study, around 150 TCR beta chains were listed as associated with cytomegalovirus.

This clonotype originated in a male donor in good health and CMV-seropositive. Sequenced input: PBMCs. The chain links TRBV6-6 with TRBJ2-7; 7 central nucleotides agree with TRBD2. The DNA is as follows: TGTGCCAGCAGTCACCGGGGGGACCAGTACTTC. It codes for CASSHRGDQYF.